Each of the 8 T cell receptor beta chains below was sequenced from the same sample in a study of blood T cell repertoires in COVID-19. Only in-frame clones appear in the TCRdb table, and some are missing; sequencing was by immunoSEQ multiplex PCR. This sample has around 220,000 clones; around 90% occur once, and the top ten carry about 15%. Sequencing was carried out using PBMCs or T cells enriched from blood (not recorded which). These receptors originate from a man aged 30 to 39 who had been exposed to COVID-19.

This chain connects TRBV3-1 (or the pseudogene TRBV3-2) to TRBJ2-5; 9 bases map to TRBD1. The V segment lost 0 bases and the J segment 5 bases; nucleotides outside the gene matches: 7. CDR3 length: 16 amino acids. CDR1 and CDR2 (germline): LGHDT, YNNKEL (reference sequence). The DNA of the CDR3 is TGTGCCAGCAGCCAAGATCTTACAGGGGGCGCGGAGACCCAGTACTTC. As protein: CASSQDLTGGAETQYF.

This clone showed up just once. The chain recombines TRBV2 with TRBJ2-7; the D gene is possibly TRBD2 (5 bases). Germline V gene data show CDR1 as SNHLY and CDR2 as FYNNEI. The CDR3 totals 14 residues. V lost 3 bases to trimming and J lost 6 bases, with 15 bases between them. The DNA of the CDR3 is TGTGCCAGCAGTGACGGCGGGTCCTTCTCCGAGCAGTACTTC. Translating gives CASSDGGSFSEQYF.

The chain uses TRBV5-1 and TRBJ2-5, with D tentatively TRBD1 (6 bases). This CDR3 is 16 amino acids long. V was trimmed by 4 bases and J by 0 bases, leaving 16 bases between them. Looked up from germline, CDR1 is SGHRS and CDR2 is YFSETQ. The CDR3 is CASSPSQRTDQETQYF. CDR3 coding DNA: TGCGCCAGCAGCCCATCCCAGCGGACAGACCAAGAGACCCAGTACTTC. The entire variable domain, with the rest obtained from reference TRBV5-1 and TRBJ2-5, is as follows: KAGVTQTPRYLIKTRGQQVTLSCSPISGHRSVSWYQQTPGQGLQFLFEYFSETQRNKGNFPGRFSGRQFSNSRSEMNVSTLELGDSALYLCASSPSQRTDQETQYFGPGTRLLVL.

The J gene is TRBJ2-7, the V gene TRBV5-4; TRBD2 might be the D (9 bases). The CDR3 consists of 17 residues. Trimming removed 4 bases from V and 5 bases from J, with 25 bases in between. Germline CDR1 is SGHNT and CDR2 is YYREEE (reference sequence). The chain's CDR3 is CASSPQRAGGGGDEQYF. CDR3 nucleotides: TGTGCCAGCAGCCCCCAACGGGCAGGGGGCGGGGGGGACGAGCAGTACTTC.

This chain links TRBV29-1 with TRBJ2-7, with TRBD1 as a possible D gene (5 bases). Trimming pared 5 bases from V and 0 bases from J, leaving 11 bases between. This CDR3 comprises 13 residues. Germline CDR1 reads SQVTM; CDR2 reads ANQGSEA. CDR3 nucleotides: TGCAGCGTTATCTACAGGAGCTCCTACGAGCAGTACTTC. It specifies CSVIYRSSYEQYF.

This clone is a singleton in its sample. The chain has TRBV5-4 and TRBJ1-1; weak D call: TRBD1 (5 bases). V shed 4 bases and J shed 2 bases, with 15 bases lying between them. The CDR3 length is 15 residues. The V gene's germline CDR1 is SGHNT and CDR2 YYREEE (reference sequence). The CDR3 DNA reads TGTGCCAGCAGCCCGCAGCAGGGCCAAAACACTGAAGCTTTCTTT. Its translation is CASSPQQGQNTEAFF.

V usage is TRBV5-5 and J usage is TRBJ2-7; a possible D gene is TRBD2 (5 bases). Per the germline V gene, CDR1 is SGHKS and CDR2 is YYEKEE (reference sequence). Trimming shortened V by 0 bases and J by 5 bases, and 21 bases separated the two germline ends. The CDR3 totals 17 residues. CDR3 residues: CASSLATLGGPVNEQYF. CDR3 bases: TGTGCCAGCAGCTTGGCAACCTTAGGAGGCCCCGTGAACGAGCAGTACTTC.

This chain joins TRBV5-1 and TRBJ1-5; a possible D gene is TRBD1 (5 bases). V was clipped by 4 bases and J by 0 bases, with 11 bases between them. The germline V gene encodes CDR1 SGHRS and CDR2 YFSETQ. The CDR3 loop spans 15 amino acids. CDR3 bases: TGCGCCAGCAGCCCCGACAGAGATAGCAATCAGCCCCAGCATTTT. This gives the protein CASSPDRDSNQPQHF.